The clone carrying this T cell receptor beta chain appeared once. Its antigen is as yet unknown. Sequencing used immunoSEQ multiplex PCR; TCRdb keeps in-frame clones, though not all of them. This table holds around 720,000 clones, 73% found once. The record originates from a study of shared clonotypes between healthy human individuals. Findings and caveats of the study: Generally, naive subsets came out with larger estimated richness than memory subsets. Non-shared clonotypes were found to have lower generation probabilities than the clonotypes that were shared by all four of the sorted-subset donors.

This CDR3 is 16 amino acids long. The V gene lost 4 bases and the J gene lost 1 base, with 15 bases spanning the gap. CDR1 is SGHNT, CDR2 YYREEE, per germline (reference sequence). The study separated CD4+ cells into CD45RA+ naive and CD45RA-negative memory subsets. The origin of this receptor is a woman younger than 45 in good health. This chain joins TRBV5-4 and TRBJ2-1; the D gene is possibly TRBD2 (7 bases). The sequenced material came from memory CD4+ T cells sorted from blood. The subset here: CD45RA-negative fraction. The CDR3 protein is CASSPPGGASYNEQFF. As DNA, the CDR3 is TGTGCCAGCAGCCCCCCTGGGGGGGCGTCCTACAATGAGCAGTTCTTC.